A selection of T cell receptor beta chains follows, all from one sample in a study of vaccination effects on CD4 cells after COVID-19. For these TCRs, the target antigens are not known. Only in-frame clones appear in the TCRdb table, and some are missing; sequencing was by immunoSEQ multiplex PCR. This table holds some 74,000 clones, about 81% found once. Sequencing used CD4+ T cells from PBMCs cultured with HCoV-229E spike peptides, obtained after COVID-19 vaccination. The receptors shown here come from a human donor who received a COVID-19 vaccine. Each CDR3 is given with its conserved first and last residue. The order of the fields is V gene, J gene, CDR3 protein.

v_gene: TRBV2
j_gene: TRBJ1-5
CDR3aa: CASKGTGTNNRQPQHF

v_gene: TRBV5-1
j_gene: TRBJ1-4
CDR3aa: CASSLALGAPNEKLFF

v_gene: TRBV5-1
j_gene: TRBJ2-2
CDR3aa: CASSLLATGELFF

v_gene: TRBV20-1
j_gene: TRBJ1-1
CDR3aa: CSASGQARNTEAFF

v_gene: TRBV7-3
j_gene: TRBJ1-5
CDR3aa: CASSLGANQPQHF

v_gene: TRBV2
j_gene: TRBJ1-6
CDR3aa: CASSTGFKDSPLHF

v_gene: TRBV3-1/TRBV3-2
j_gene: TRBJ2-5
CDR3aa: CASSQDLGNGGRETQYF

v_gene: TRBV29-1
j_gene: TRBJ1-1
CDR3aa: CSVVGGQTEAFF

v_gene: TRBV6-5
j_gene: TRBJ1-1
CDR3aa: CASSYSTGLNTEAFF

v_gene: TRBV6-5
j_gene: TRBJ1-1
CDR3aa: CASSPGGDNTEAFF

v_gene: TRBV4-2
j_gene: TRBJ2-5
CDR3aa: CASSQGGSRETQYF

v_gene: TRBV19
j_gene: TRBJ2-3
CDR3aa: CASSIRPGTGTDTQYF

v_gene: TRBV28
j_gene: TRBJ1-4
CDR3aa: CASSQEGATNEKLFF

v_gene: TRBV3-1/TRBV3-2
j_gene: TRBJ1-5
CDR3aa: CASSQETGSQPQHF

v_gene: TRBV5-8
j_gene: TRBJ1-5
CDR3aa: CASSSGTHSNQPQHF

v_gene: TRBV29-1
j_gene: TRBJ2-3
CDR3aa: CSVGALQSLFTDTQYF

v_gene: TRBV11-2
j_gene: TRBJ1-1
CDR3aa: CASSFRGQSNTEAFF